The next 8 T cell receptor beta chains were all read from a single sample in a study of blood T cells in healthy people across ages. For the second PCR, which ran for roughly 7 to 11 cycles, a sample-barcoded 5' primer and a J-beta primer mix were used. TCRdb reprocessed the 5' RACE reads via MiXCR and lists one record per CDR3 protein. The data contain about 1.8 million distinct CDR3 sequences, approximately 50% of them singletons. The sequenced material came from blood. These receptors all come from a woman aged 40 to 50 in good health.

In its sample, this clonotype was seen a few times. The V call is TRBV20-1, the J call TRBJ1-6; 7 bases fit TRBD1. In germline, CDR1 is DFQATT, CDR2 SNEGSKA (reference sequence). The CDR3 length is 14 residues. The J segment lost 7 bases and the V segment lost 5 bases, leaving 8 bases of the junction unmatched. The CDR3 sequence is CSALQGTVNSPLHF. CDR3 nucleotide sequence: TGCAGTGCTTTACAGGGGACAGTAAATTCACCCCTCCACTTT.

The chain links TRBV5-5 to TRBJ2-3; no clear D gene. The germline gives CDR1 SGHKS, CDR2 YYEKEE (reference sequence). V dropped 4 bases and J dropped 14 bases, with 17 bases sitting between them. This CDR3 region has 12 residues. The CDR3 is CASSPDPSVRYF. The CDR3 DNA follows: TGTGCCAGCAGCCCGGACCCCTCCGTGAGGTATTTT.

The chain combines TRBV24-1 with TRBJ1-2; D gene uncertain. Germline V gene lookup returns CDR1 KGHDR and CDR2 SFDVKD. This CDR3 is 14 amino acids long. Trimming stripped 3 bases from V and 6 bases from J, with 13 bases between. CDR3 residues: CATSDPGKLNGYTF. CDR3 DNA: TGTGCCACCAGTGATCCCGGGAAATTGAATGGCTACACCTTC.

J is TRBJ2-3 and V is TRBV29-1; D is tentatively TRBD1 or TRBD2 (5 bases each). From germline, CDR1 is SQVTM and CDR2 ANQGSEA. With 4 bases removed from V and 0 bases from J, the gap between germline ends came to 17 bases. This CDR3 is built from 16 residues. CDR3 protein: CSVVRDHISSTDTQYF. The CDR3, as DNA: TGCAGCGTTGTCCGGGACCATATATCTAGCACAGATACGCAGTATTTT.

The CDR3 sequence is CASSMEDRQETQYF. As DNA, the CDR3 is TGCGCCAGCAGCATGGAGGACAGGCAAGAGACCCAGTACTTC. The chain employs TRBV5-1 and TRBJ2-5, with TRBD1 matching 7 bases. CDR1 is SGHRS and CDR2 is YFSETQ in the germline V gene. The CDR3 consists of 14 residues. Trimming at V came to 4 bases and at J to 2 bases, leaving 5 bases not matched to a gene.

This CDR3 is CASSLGRDGANVLTF. CDR3 DNA sequence: TGTGCCAGCAGCTTGGGAAGGGATGGGGCCAACGTCCTGACTTTC. The rearrangement joins TRBV5-6 to TRBJ2-6; D is uncertain. V shed 0 bases and J shed 3 bases, with 7 bases lying between them. The CDR3 sequence is 15 residues long. Germline lookup yields CDR1 SGHDT and CDR2 YYEEEE.

This clonotype was seen a handful of times. The chain has TRBV5-6 and TRBJ2-7; 11 nucleotides align to TRBD1. Per the germline V gene, CDR1 is SGHDT and CDR2 is YYEEEE. CDR3 length equals 15 residues. The J segment lost 5 bases and the V segment lost 4 bases, leaving 8 bases of the junction unmatched. CDR3 region: CASSPEDRGHDEQYF. CDR3 DNA sequence: TGTGCCAGCAGCCCCGAGGACAGGGGGCACGACGAGCAGTACTTC. Full variable domain (outside the CDR3, taken from reference TRBV5-6 and TRBJ2-7): DAGVTQSPTHLIKTRGQQVTLRCSPKSGHDTVSWYQQALGQGPQFIFQYYEEEERQRGNFPDRFSGHQFPNYSSELNVNALLLGDSALYLCASSPEDRGHDEQYFGPGTRLTVT.

On this clonotype: This clone may be a read error of a much larger clone one base away. The rearrangement links TRBV6-2 or TRBV6-3 to TRBJ1-5; 8 bases line up with TRBD1. Germline trimming cut 5 bases from V and 7 bases from J; bases unmatched to any gene: 10. Germline CDR1 is MNHEY and CDR2 is SVGEGT. The CDR3 loop spans 15 amino acids. CDR3 in amino acids: CASSLPGTGRQPQHF. CDR3 bases: TGTGCCAGCAGTCTTCCTGGGACAGGAAGACAGCCCCAGCATTTT.